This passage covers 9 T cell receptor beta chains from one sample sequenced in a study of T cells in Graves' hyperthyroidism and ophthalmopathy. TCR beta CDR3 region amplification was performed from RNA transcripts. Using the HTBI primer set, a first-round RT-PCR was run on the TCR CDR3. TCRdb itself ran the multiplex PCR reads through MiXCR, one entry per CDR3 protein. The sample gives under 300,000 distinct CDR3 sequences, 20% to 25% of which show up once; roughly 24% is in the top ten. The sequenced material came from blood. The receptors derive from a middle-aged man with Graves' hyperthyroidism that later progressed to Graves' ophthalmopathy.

The CDR3 protein is CASSSPPGGGAYEQYF. CDR3 in DNA: TGTGCCAGCAGTTCCCCCCCGGGAGGGGGTGCCTACGAGCAGTACTTC. The chain links TRBV28 to TRBJ2-7, with TRBD2 matching 8 bases. The V gene's germline CDR1 is MDHEN and CDR2 SYDVKM. Losses at the gene ends were 4 bases for V and 2 bases for J; bases not matched to a gene: 10. The CDR3 extends over 16 amino acids.

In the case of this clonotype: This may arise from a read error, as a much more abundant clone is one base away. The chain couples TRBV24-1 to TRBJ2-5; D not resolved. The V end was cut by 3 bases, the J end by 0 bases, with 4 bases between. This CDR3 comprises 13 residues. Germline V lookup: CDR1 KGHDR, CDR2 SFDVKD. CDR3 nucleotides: TGTGCCACCAGTGATAGTTACCAAGAGACCCAGTACTTC. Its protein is CATSDSYQETQYF.

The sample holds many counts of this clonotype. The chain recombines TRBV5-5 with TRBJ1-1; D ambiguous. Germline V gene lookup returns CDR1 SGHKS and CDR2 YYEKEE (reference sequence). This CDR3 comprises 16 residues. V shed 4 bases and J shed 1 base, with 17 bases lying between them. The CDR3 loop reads CASSTRPGGGNTEAFF. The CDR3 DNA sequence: TGTGCCAGCAGCACACGCCCCGGCGGAGGGAACACTGAAGCTTTCTTT.

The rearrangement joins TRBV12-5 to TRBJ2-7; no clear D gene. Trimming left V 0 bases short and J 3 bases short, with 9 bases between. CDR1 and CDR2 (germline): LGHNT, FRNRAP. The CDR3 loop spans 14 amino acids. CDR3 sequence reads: CASGLVCLYYEQYF. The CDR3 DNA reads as TGTGCTAGTGGTTTGGTATGTTTGTACTACGAGCAGTACTTC.

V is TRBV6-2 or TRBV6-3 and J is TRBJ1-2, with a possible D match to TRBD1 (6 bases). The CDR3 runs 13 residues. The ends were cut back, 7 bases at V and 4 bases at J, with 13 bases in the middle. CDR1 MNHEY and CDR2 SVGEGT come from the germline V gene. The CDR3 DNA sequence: TGTGCCAGCACCGACGGACAGAGCTATGGCTACACCTTC. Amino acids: CASTDGQSYGYTF.

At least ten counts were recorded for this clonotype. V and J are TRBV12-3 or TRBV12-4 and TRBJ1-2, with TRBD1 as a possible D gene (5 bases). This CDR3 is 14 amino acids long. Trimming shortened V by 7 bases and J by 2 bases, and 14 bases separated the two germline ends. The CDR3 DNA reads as TGTGCCAGCACCACCGGGACGGCAAACTATGGCTACACCTTC. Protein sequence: CASTTGTANYGYTF.

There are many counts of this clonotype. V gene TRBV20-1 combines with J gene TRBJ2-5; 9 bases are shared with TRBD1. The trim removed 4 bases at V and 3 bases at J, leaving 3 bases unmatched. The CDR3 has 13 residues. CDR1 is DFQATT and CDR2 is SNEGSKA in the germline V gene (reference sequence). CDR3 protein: CSAIRTGEETQYF. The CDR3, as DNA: TGCAGTGCTATTCGGACAGGGGAAGAGACCCAGTACTTC.

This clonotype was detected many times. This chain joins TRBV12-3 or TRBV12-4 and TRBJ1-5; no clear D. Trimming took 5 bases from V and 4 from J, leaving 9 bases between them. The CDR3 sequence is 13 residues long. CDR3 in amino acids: CASSSRENQPQHF. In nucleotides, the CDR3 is TGTGCCAGCAGTAGCAGAGAAAATCAGCCCCAGCATTTT.

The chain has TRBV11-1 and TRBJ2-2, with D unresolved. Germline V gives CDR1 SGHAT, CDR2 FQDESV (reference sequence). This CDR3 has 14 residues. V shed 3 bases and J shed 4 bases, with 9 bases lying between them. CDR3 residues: CASSFSDRTGELFF. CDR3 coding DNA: TGTGCCAGCAGCTTTTCCGACCGCACCGGGGAGCTGTTTTTT.